This T cell receptor beta chain was recovered during a study of blood T cell repertoires in COVID-19. Trimming cost V 6 bases and J 3 bases, with 18 bases left between them. Germline assignment: CDR1 MRHNA and CDR2 SNTAGT. CDR3 length: 16 amino acids. The count of this clone is one. The repertoire was sequenced with immunoSEQ multiplex PCR; TCRdb's copy has only in-frame clones and lacks some. This sample carries roughly 110,000 clones, around 90% of them seen once, and the ten largest clones take less than 1.5%. The genes are TRBV6-4 and TRBJ1-5; D gene unclear. Sequenced material: peripheral blood. The TCR was taken from a woman aged 30 to 39 with acute or convalescent COVID-19. The CDR3: CASSPLWPEYNQPQHF. In nucleotides, the CDR3 is TGTGCCAGCAGCCCTCTCTGGCCGGAGTACAATCAGCCCCAGCATTTT.